Listed here are 22 T cell receptor beta chains from one sample, sequenced in a study of Tregs in tolerant kidney transplant recipients. TCRdb's table, derived via immunoSEQ multiplex PCR, lists solely in-frame clones and lacks some. The sample yields roughly 14,000 clones, about 92% seen once. Sequences were obtained from CD8+ T cells from blood. The receptors were sampled from a human donor in good health.

The chain combines TRBV9 with TRBJ1-1; D not certain. The CDR3 totals 12 residues. Trimming cost V 3 bases and J 4 bases, with 7 bases left between them. The V gene's germline CDR1 is SGDLS and CDR2 YYNGEE. This CDR3 reads CASSGRSTEAFF. The DNA for the CDR3 is TGTGCCAGCAGCGGCCGAAGCACTGAAGCTTTCTTT.

The CDR3 region is CASSLTTGSPLHF. The CDR3 coding sequence is TGTGCCAGCAGCTTGACAACGGGTTCACCCCTCCACTTT. The genes are TRBV7-3 and TRBJ1-6; D is undetermined. This CDR3 contains 13 residues. Between the trimmed V and J ends, which lost 3 bases and 9 bases, there was a span of 9 bases. In germline, CDR1 is SGHTA, CDR2 FQGTGA. Full variable domain (outside the CDR3, taken from reference TRBV7-3 and TRBJ1-6): GAGVSQTPSNKVTEKGKYVELRCDPISGHTALYWYRQSLGQGPEFLIYFQGTGAADDSGLPNDRFFAVRPEGSVSTLKIQRTERGDSAVYLCASSLTTGSPLHFGNGTRLTVT.

The chain uses TRBV7-2 and TRBJ1-3; D remains ambiguous. The V gene lost 6 bases and the J gene lost 1 base, with 10 bases spanning the gap. From germline, CDR1 is SGHTA and CDR2 FQGNSA. CDR3 length: 14 residues. The CDR3 loop reads CASSSLKSGNTIYF. CDR3 coding DNA: TGTGCCAGCAGTTCCCTAAAGTCTGGAAACACCATATATTTT. The whole variable domain, remainder taken from reference TRBV7-2 and TRBJ1-3, is GAGVSQSPSNKVTEKGKDVELRCDPISGHTALYWYRQSLGQGLEFLIYFQGNSAPDKSGLPSDRFSAERTGGSVSTLTIQRTQQEDSAVYLCASSSLKSGNTIYFGEGSWLTVV.

This sequence joins TRBV10-3 and TRBJ1-5; possible D gene TRBD1, 6 bases. Trimming left V 1 base short and J 4 bases short, with 14 bases between. The CDR3 has 16 residues. From germline, CDR1 is ENHRY and CDR2 SYGVKD. The chain's CDR3 is CAISEYRVSLNQPQHF. CDR3 bases: TGTGCCATCAGTGAGTACAGGGTTTCCCTTAATCAGCCCCAGCATTTT.

The chain joins TRBV9 to TRBJ2-4; D unclear. The CDR3 is 17 amino acids. Germline V gene data show CDR1 as SGDLS and CDR2 as YYNGEE. Trimming removed 4 bases from V and 1 base from J, with 18 bases in between. CDR3 bases: TGTGCCAGCAGCAGTGGGCCTCCCTCGCAGGCCAAAAACATTCAGTACTTC. This sequence encodes CASSSGPPSQAKNIQYF.

This sequence joins TRBV29-1 and TRBJ2-7; no definite D call. The V and J ends lost 5 bases and 7 bases respectively, with 15 bases between them. This CDR3 is built from 12 residues. Germline V gene data show CDR1 as SQVTM and CDR2 as ANQGSEA. CDR3 in DNA: TGCAGCGTTAATTGGGGATCTGGGGAGCAGTACTTC. Its translation: CSVNWGSGEQYF.

This sequence joins TRBV9 and TRBJ1-1, with 9 bases that match TRBD1. V dropped 3 bases and J dropped 5; count of bases not matched to a gene: 8. The length of the CDR3 is 15 residues. CDR1 and CDR2 (germline): SGDLS, YYNGEE. CDR3 sequence: CASSGPGTGLTEAFF. The DNA of the CDR3 is TGTGCCAGCAGCGGTCCCGGGACAGGGCTAACTGAAGCTTTCTTT.

The chain carries TRBV27 and TRBJ2-3; the D gene is possibly TRBD2 (5 bases). The CDR3 loop spans 16 amino acids. Trimming cost V 3 bases and J 5 bases, with 18 bases left between them. Germline V gene data show CDR1 as MNHEY and CDR2 as SMNVEV (reference sequence). As DNA, the CDR3 is TGTGCCAGCAGTTTGATAGGACCCACGGCGGGAGATACGCAGTATTTT. It specifies CASSLIGPTAGDTQYF.

The chain joins TRBV19 to TRBJ2-7; the D is unclear. CDR1 is LNHDA and CDR2 is SQIVND in the germline V gene (reference sequence). CDR3 size: 13 residues. V was cut by 5 bases and J by 3 bases, with 11 bases left in between. The CDR3 region has the DNA TGTGCCAGTAGTCCAAACAGAGTCTACGAGCAGTACTTC. Translation: CASSPNRVYEQYF.

This sequence joins TRBV7-9 and TRBJ2-5; D gene uncertain. Germline-derived CDR1 and CDR2 are SEHNR and FQNEAQ (reference sequence). The CDR3 is 14 residues long. V was pared by 1 base and J by 4 bases, with 10 bases between. CDR3: CASSLEVNRETQYF. CDR3 bases: TGTGCCAGCAGCTTAGAGGTGAACCGAGAGACCCAGTACTTC.

The chain uses TRBV5-1 and TRBJ2-5; D is unresolved. V dropped 0 bases and J dropped 3 bases, with 12 bases sitting between them. This CDR3 is 15 amino acids long. Germline V gene lookup returns CDR1 SGHRS and CDR2 YFSETQ. CDR3 sequence: CASSLGLGREETQYF. CDR3 DNA: TGCGCCAGCAGCTTGGGTCTGGGAAGGGAAGAGACCCAGTACTTC.

Here the CDR3 reads CASSLVRADTQYF. The CDR3 DNA follows: TGTGCCAGCAGCTTAGTACGGGCAGATACGCAGTATTTT. The gene calls are TRBV7-2 and TRBJ2-3, with D unresolved. This CDR3 is built from 13 residues. Germline V lookup: CDR1 SGHTA, CDR2 FQGNSA. Trimming cost V 1 base and J 4 bases, with 6 bases left between them.

This rearrangement joins TRBV4-3 to TRBJ2-1; tentative D call: TRBD1 (6 bases). V lost 5 bases, J lost 7 bases, and 12 bases lay in between. This CDR3 comprises 13 residues. The germline V gene encodes CDR1 LGHNA and CDR2 YSLEER. The CDR3 here is CASSWARGNEQFF. In DNA, the CDR3 is TGCGCCAGCAGCTGGGCTAGGGGGAATGAGCAGTTCTTC.

This sequence joins TRBV7-2 and TRBJ1-2; 9 bases line up with TRBD1. The CDR3 extends over 13 amino acids. After removal of 5 bases from V and 7 bases from J, the junction contained 5 bases not matched to a gene. CDR1 is SGHTA and CDR2 is FQGNSA in the germline V gene. CDR3 sequence: CASSRTGVGGYTF. The CDR3 DNA is TGTGCCAGCAGCCGGACAGGGGTAGGTGGCTACACCTTC.

V is TRBV5-1 and J is TRBJ1-1, with 7 bases that match TRBD1. This CDR3 contains 14 residues. Germline values: CDR1 SGHRS, CDR2 YFSETQ. The V segment lost 1 base and the J segment 2 bases; nucleotides outside the gene matches: 2. The CDR3 sequence is CASSLRGGNTEAFF. CDR3 DNA: TGCGCCAGCAGCTTGAGAGGGGGCAACACTGAAGCTTTCTTT.

For the CDR3, the DNA is TGCGCCAGCGTTGGACAGGGCTATGGCTACACCTTC. This sequence encodes CASVGQGYGYTF. The chain combines TRBV5-1 with TRBJ1-2, with TRBD1 identical over 8 bases. V was pared by 7 bases and J by 4 bases, with 3 bases of the junction left unmatched. CDR1 and CDR2 (germline): SGHRS, YFSETQ. The CDR3 is 12 amino acids.

The V and J genes are TRBV4-1 and TRBJ2-4; D is unresolved. CDR3 length equals 15 residues. Germline lookup yields CDR1 MGHRA and CDR2 YSYEKL. Trimming cost V 0 bases and J 11 bases, with 17 bases left between them. The CDR3 DNA reads as TGCGCCAGCAGCCAAGATATGAGGCCAAGTCGGGTTCAGTACTTC. It encodes CASSQDMRPSRVQYF.

This chain uses TRBV19 with TRBJ1-2; perhaps TRBD1 as D (6 bases). Germline V gene lookup returns CDR1 LNHDA and CDR2 SQIVND (reference sequence). The CDR3 runs to 15 residues. V shed 5 bases and J shed 4 bases, with 17 bases lying between them. The CDR3 loop is CASSYGGGGSYGYTF. CDR3 coding DNA: TGTGCCAGTAGTTATGGCGGGGGCGGTTCCTATGGCTACACCTTC. The full variable domain, rest sourced from reference TRBV19 and TRBJ1-2, is DGGITQSPKYLFRKEGQNVTLSCEQNLNHDAMYWYRQDPGQGLRLIYYSQIVNDFQKGDIAEGYSVSREKKESFPLTVTSAQKNPTAFYLCASSYGGGGSYGYTFGSGTRLTVV.

The J gene is TRBJ2-7, the V gene TRBV27, with 12 nucleotides matching TRBD1. Germline trimming cut 2 bases from V and 5 bases from J; bases unmatched to any gene: 4. The germline gives CDR1 MNHEY, CDR2 SMNVEV (reference sequence). This CDR3 comprises 15 residues. CDR3 amino acids: CASSLGTGGVDEQYF. The CDR3 nucleotides are TGTGCCAGCAGTTTAGGGACAGGGGGCGTCGACGAGCAGTACTTC.

V and J are TRBV7-9 and TRBJ2-3; D uncertain. V was clipped by 1 base and J by 4 bases, with 6 bases between them. CDR1 is SEHNR and CDR2 is FQNEAQ in the germline V gene (reference sequence). The length of the CDR3 is 13 residues. CDR3 region: CASSLGRPDTQYF. Written as DNA, the CDR3 is TGTGCCAGCAGCTTAGGGCGCCCAGATACGCAGTATTTT. Drawing the rest from reference TRBV7-9 and TRBJ2-3, the complete variable domain is DTGVSQNPRHKITKRGQNVTFRCDPISEHNRLYWYRQTLGQGPEFLTYFQNEAQLEKSRLLSDRFSAERPKGSFSTLEIQRTEQGDSAMYLCASSLGRPDTQYFGPGTRLTVL.

The rearrangement uses TRBV4-3 and TRBJ2-7, with D possibly matching TRBD2 (5 bases). Trimming stripped 0 bases from V and 4 bases from J, with 13 bases between. In germline, CDR1 is LGHNA, CDR2 YSLEER. There are 15 residues in the CDR3. CDR3 protein: CASSQDVTGSYEQYF. CDR3 nucleotides: TGCGCCAGCAGCCAAGACGTGACGGGGTCTTACGAGCAGTACTTC.

The CDR3 coding sequence is TGTGCCAGCAGTGAAGTGGCCCACGAGCAGTACTTC. The encoded protein is CASSEVAHEQYF. The rearrangement links TRBV6-1 to TRBJ2-7; D is undetermined. The CDR3 spans 12 residues. V was pared by 1 base and J by 5 bases, with 6 bases between. Germline lookup yields CDR1 MNHNS and CDR2 SASEGT.